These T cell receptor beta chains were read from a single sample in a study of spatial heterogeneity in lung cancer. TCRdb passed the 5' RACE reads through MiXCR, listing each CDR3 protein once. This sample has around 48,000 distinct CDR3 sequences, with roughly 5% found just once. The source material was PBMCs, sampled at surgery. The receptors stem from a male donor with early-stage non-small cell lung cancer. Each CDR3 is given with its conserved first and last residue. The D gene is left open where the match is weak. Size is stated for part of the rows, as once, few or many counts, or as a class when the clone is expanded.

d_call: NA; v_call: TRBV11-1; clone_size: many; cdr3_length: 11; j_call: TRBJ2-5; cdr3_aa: CASSPGRVQYF; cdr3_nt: TGTGCCAGCAGCCCGGGCCGGGTGCAGTACTTC
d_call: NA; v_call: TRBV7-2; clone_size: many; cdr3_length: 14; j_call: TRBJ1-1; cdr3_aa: CASSLVDAYTEAFF; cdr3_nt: TGTGCCAGCAGCTTAGTGGACGCCTATACTGAAGCTTTCTTT
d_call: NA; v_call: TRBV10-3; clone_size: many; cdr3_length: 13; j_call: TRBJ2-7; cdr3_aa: CAIRVADSYEQYF; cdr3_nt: TGTGCCATCAGGGTAGCGGACTCCTACGAGCAGTACTTC
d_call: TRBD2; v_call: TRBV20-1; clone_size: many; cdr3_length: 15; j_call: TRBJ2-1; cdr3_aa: CSARGTSGRLNEQFF; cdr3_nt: TGCAGTGCTAGGGGGACTAGCGGGAGACTGAATGAGCAGTTCTTC
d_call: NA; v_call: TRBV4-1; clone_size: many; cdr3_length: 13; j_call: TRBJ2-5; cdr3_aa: CASSQDGEETQYF; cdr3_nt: TGCGCCAGCAGCCAAGATGGAGAAGAGACCCAGTACTTC
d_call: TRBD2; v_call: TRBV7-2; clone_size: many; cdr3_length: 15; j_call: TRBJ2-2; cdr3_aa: CASSSSSGRAGELFF; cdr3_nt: TGTGCCAGCAGCTCGTCTAGCGGGAGGGCCGGGGAGCTGTTTTTT
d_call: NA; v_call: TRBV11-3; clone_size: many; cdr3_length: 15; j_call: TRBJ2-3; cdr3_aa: CASSNGTDYTDTQYF; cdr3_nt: TGTGCCAGCAGCAACGGGACGGACTACACAGATACGCAGTATTTT
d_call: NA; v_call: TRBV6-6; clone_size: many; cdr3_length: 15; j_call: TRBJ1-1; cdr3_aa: CASRAQGFMNTEAFF; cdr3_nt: TGTGCCAGCAGGGCTCAAGGTTTCATGAACACTGAAGCTTTCTTT
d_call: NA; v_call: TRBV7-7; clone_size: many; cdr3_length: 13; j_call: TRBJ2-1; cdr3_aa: CASSPLRGGEQFF; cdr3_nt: TGTGCCAGCAGCCCACTCAGGGGCGGTGAGCAGTTCTTC
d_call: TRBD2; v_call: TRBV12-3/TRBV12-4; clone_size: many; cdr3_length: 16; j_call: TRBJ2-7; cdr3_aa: CASSSGVAGVTYEQYF; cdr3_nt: TGTGCCAGCAGCTCCGGGGTAGCGGGAGTGACCTACGAGCAGTACTTC
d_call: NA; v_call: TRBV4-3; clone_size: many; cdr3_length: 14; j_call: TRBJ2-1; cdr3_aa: CASSQVGNYNEQFF; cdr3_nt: TGCGCCAGCAGCCAAGTTGGGAATTACAATGAGCAGTTCTTC
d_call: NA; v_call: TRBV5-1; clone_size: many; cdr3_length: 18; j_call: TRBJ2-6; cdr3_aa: CASSLKDSLSSGANVLTF; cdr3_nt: TGCGCCAGCAGCTTGAAGGACAGCCTTAGCTCTGGGGCCAACGTCCTGACTTTC
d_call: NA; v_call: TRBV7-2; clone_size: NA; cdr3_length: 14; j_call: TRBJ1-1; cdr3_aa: CASSLSQGWTEAFF; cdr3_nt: TGTGCCAGCAGCTTGTCACAGGGATGGACTGAAGCTTTCTTT
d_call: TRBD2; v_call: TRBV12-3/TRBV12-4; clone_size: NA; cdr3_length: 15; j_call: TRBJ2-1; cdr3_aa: CASSLGLAGVTEQFF; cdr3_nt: TGTGCCAGCAGTTTAGGTCTAGCGGGAGTAACTGAGCAGTTCTTC
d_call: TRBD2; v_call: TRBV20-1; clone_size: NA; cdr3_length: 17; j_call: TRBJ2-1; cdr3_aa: CSAIGGTSGSIYNEQFF; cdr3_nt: TGCAGTGCTATTGGTGGGACTAGCGGGAGTATCTACAATGAGCAGTTCTTC
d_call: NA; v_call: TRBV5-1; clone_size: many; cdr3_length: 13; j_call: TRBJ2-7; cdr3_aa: CASSAGVLGEQYF; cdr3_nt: TGCGCCAGCAGCGCCGGGGTACTGGGCGAGCAGTACTTC
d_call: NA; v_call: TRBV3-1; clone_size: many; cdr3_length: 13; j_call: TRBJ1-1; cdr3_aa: CASSQGSRTEAFF; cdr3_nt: TGTGCCAGCAGCCAAGGGTCTAGGACTGAAGCTTTCTTT
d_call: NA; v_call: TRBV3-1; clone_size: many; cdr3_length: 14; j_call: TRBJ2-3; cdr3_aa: CASMLGATPDTQYF; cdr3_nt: TGTGCCAGCATGCTAGGGGCCACTCCGGATACGCAGTATTTT
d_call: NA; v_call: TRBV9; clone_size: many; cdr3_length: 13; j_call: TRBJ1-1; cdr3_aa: CASSMGLDTEAFF; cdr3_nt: TGTGCCAGCAGCATGGGACTTGACACTGAAGCTTTCTTT
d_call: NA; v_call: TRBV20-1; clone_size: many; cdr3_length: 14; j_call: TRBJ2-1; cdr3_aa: CSAVMGFSYNEQFF; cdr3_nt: TGCAGTGCTGTTATGGGGTTCTCCTACAATGAGCAGTTCTTC
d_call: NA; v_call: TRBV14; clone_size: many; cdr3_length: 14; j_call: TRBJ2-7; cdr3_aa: CASSQDSPPHEQYF; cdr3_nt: TGTGCCAGCAGCCAAGATTCCCCGCCCCACGAGCAGTACTTC
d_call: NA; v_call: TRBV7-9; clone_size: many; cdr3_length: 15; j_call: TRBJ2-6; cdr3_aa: CASSNTRAGANVLTF; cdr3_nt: TGTGCCAGCAGTAACACCCGGGCAGGGGCCAACGTCCTGACTTTC
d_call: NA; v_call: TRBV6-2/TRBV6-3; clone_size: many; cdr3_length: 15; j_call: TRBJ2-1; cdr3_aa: CASSDSSDFSNEQFF; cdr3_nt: TGTGCCAGCAGTGATTCTAGCGACTTCTCCAATGAGCAGTTCTTC
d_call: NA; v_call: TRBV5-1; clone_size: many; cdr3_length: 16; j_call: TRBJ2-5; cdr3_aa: CASSAGNRGAVETQYF; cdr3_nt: TGCGCCAGCAGCGCGGGGAACAGGGGCGCAGTAGAGACCCAGTACTTC
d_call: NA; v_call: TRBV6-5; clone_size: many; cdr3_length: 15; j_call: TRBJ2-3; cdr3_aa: CASSSPGRGADTQYF; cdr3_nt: TGTGCCAGCAGTTCCCCCGGCCGGGGGGCGGATACGCAGTATTTT
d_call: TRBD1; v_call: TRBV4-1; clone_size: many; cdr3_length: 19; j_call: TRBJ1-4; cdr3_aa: CASSQYLPGTGGRSEKLFF; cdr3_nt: TGCGCCAGCAGCCAATATCTCCCCGGGACAGGGGGCAGATCTGAAAAACTGTTTTTT
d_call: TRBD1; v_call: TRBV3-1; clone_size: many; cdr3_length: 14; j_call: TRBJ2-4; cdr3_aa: CASSQGRGLNIQYF; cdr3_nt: TGTGCCAGCAGCCAAGGCAGGGGGCTAAACATTCAGTACTTC
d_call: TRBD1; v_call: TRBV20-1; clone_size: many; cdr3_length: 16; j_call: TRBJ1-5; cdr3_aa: CSARDGRGSVNQPQHF; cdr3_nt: TGCAGTGCTAGAGATGGCAGGGGGTCGGTCAATCAGCCCCAGCATTTT
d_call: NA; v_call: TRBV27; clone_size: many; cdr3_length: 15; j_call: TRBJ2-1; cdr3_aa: CASLPRGRRGNEQFF; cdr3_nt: TGTGCCAGCCTTCCTCGGGGGCGTAGGGGCAATGAGCAGTTCTTC
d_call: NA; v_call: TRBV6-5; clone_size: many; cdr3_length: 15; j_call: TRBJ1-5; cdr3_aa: CASSYSLRANQPQHF; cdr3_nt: TGTGCCAGCAGTTACTCGCTCCGGGCCAATCAGCCCCAGCATTTT
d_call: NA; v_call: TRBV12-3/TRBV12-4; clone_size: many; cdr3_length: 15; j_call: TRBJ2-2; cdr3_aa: CASSLDSYNTGELFF; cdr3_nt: TGTGCCAGCAGTTTGGACTCCTACAACACCGGGGAGCTGTTTTTT
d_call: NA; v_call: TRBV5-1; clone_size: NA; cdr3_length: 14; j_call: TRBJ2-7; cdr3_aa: CASSLGFSSYEQYF; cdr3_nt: TGCGCCAGCAGCTTGGGGTTTAGCTCCTACGAGCAGTACTTC
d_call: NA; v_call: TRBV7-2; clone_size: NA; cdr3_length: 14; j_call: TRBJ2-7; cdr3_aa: CASSLGLPLYEQYF; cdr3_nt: TGTGCCAGCAGCTTAGGGTTGCCCCTCTACGAGCAGTACTTC
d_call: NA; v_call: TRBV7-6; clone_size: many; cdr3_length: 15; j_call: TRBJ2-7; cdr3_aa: CASSLDAGFSYEQYF; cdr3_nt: TGTGCCAGCAGCTTAGATGCGGGATTCTCCTACGAGCAGTACTTC
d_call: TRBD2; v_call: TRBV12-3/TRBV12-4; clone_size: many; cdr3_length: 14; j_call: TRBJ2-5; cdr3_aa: CASRPGGRRETQYF; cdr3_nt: TGTGCCAGCCGCCCGGGAGGTCGAAGGGAGACCCAGTACTTC
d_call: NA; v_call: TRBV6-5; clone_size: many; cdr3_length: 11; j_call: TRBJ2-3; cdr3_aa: CAAGQTDTQYF; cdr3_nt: TGTGCCGCGGGACAGACAGATACGCAGTATTTT
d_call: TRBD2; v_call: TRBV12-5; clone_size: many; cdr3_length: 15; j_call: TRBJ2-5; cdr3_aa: CASGPGLAHQETQYF; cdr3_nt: TGTGCTAGTGGTCCGGGACTAGCGCATCAAGAGACCCAGTACTTC
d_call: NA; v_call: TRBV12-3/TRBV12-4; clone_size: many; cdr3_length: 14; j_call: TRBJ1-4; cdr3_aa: CASSLRGFNEKLFF; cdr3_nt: TGTGCCAGCAGTTTACGGGGGTTTAATGAAAAACTGTTTTTT
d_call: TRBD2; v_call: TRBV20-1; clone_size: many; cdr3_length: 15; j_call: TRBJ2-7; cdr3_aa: CSARDRAGGSYEQYF; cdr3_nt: TGCAGTGCTAGAGATCGGGCGGGAGGCAGCTACGAGCAGTACTTC
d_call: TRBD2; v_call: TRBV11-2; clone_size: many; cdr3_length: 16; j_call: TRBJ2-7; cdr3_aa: CARGASGRALEYEQYF; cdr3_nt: TGTGCCAGGGGTGCTAGCGGGAGGGCCTTGGAATACGAGCAGTACTTC
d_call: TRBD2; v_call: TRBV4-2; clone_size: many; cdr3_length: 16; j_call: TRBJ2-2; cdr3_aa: CASSPMGLAGAGELFF; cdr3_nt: TGTGCCAGCAGCCCCATGGGACTAGCGGGCGCCGGGGAGCTGTTTTTT
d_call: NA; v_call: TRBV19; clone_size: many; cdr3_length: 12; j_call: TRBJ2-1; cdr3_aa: CASSRSYNEQFF; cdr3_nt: TGTGCCAGTAGTCGCTCCTACAATGAGCAGTTCTTC
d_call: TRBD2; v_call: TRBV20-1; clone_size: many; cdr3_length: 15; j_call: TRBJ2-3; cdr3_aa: CSARTGAGRSDTQYF; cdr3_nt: TGCAGTGCTAGAACCGGAGCGGGAAGGTCTGATACGCAGTATTTT
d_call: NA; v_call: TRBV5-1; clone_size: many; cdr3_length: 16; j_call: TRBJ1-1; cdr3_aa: CASSLAGGDLNTEAFF; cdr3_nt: TGCGCCAGCAGCTTGGCGGGGGGAGACCTGAACACTGAAGCTTTCTTT
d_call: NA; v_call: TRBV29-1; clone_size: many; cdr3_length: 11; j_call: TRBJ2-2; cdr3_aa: CSVHSGGELFF; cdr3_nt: TGCAGCGTTCACAGTGGTGGGGAGCTGTTTTTT
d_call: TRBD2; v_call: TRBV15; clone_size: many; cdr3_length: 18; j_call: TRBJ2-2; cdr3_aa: CATSRLLTSGVGTGELFF; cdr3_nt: TGTGCCACCAGCAGACTCCTCACTAGCGGGGTTGGTACCGGGGAGCTGTTTTTT
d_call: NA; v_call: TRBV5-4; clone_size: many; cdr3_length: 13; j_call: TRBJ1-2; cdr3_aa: CASSLLGDYGYTF; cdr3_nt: TGTGCCAGCAGCTTGCTGGGGGACTATGGCTACACCTTC
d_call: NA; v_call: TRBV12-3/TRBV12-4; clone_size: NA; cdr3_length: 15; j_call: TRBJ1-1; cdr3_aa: CASSLIGTTNTEAFF; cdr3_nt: TGTGCCAGCAGTTTGATTGGGACAACGAACACTGAAGCTTTCTTT
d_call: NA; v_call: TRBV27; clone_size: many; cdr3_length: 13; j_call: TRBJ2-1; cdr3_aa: CASSYRLNNEQFF; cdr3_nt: TGTGCCAGCAGTTACCGACTTAACAATGAGCAGTTCTTC
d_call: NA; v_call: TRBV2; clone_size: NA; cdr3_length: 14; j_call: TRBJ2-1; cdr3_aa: CASSPFSGAGEQFF; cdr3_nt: TGTGCCAGCAGTCCCTTTAGTGGAGCGGGTGAGCAGTTCTTC
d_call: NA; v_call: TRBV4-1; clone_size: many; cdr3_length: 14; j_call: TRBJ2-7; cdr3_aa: CASSQPTGIDEQYF; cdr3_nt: TGCGCCAGCAGCCAGCCCACAGGGATCGACGAGCAGTACTTC
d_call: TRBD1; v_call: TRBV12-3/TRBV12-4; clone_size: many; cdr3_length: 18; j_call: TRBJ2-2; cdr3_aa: CASSPLQGEFSVTGELFF; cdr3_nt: TGTGCCAGCAGCCCATTGCAGGGGGAATTTAGTGTAACCGGGGAGCTGTTTTTT
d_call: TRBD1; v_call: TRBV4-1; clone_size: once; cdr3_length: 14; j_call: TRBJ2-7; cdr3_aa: CASSSRTGPWEQYF; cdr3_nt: TGCGCCAGCAGCAGCCGGACAGGGCCCTGGGAGCAGTACTTC
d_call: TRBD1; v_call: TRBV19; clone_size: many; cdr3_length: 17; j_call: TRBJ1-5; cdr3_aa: CASRGLIRDRDNQPQHF; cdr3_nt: TGTGCCAGTAGGGGACTCATCCGGGACAGGGACAATCAGCCCCAGCATTTT
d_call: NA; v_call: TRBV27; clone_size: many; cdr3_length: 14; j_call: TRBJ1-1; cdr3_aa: CASSLQGLDTEAFF; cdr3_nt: TGTGCCAGCAGTCTGCAGGGATTGGACACTGAAGCTTTCTTT
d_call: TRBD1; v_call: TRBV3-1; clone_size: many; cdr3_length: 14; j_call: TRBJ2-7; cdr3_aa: CASSQGTGSYEQYF; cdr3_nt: TGTGCCAGCAGCCAGGGGACAGGATCCTACGAGCAGTACTTC
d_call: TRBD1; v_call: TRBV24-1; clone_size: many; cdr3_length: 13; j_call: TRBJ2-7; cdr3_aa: CATSDGQGGEQYF; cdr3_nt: TGTGCCACCAGTGATGGACAGGGTGGCGAGCAGTACTTC
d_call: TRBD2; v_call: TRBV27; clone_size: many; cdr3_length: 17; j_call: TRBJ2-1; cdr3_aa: CASSPGLAGGFIDEQFF; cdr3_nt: TGTGCCAGCAGTCCCGGACTAGCGGGAGGATTTATCGATGAGCAGTTCTTC
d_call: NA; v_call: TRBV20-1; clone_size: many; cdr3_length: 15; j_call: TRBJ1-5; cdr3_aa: CSARRGVVPNQPQHF; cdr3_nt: TGCAGTGCTAGGAGGGGTGTGGTACCCAATCAGCCCCAGCATTTT
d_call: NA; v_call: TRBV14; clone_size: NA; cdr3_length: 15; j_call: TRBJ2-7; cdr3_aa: CASSQDPVTTYEQYF; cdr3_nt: TGTGCCAGCAGCCAAGATCCGGTAACGACCTACGAGCAGTACTTC